This T cell receptor (beta chain) was identified in a study of blood T cell repertoires in COVID-19. Study in general: COVID-19 samples, acute and convalescent, were from the United States, Italy and Spain. T cells, B-cell-depleted T cells, or PBMCs supplied cDNA or gDNA.

This CDR3 comprises 16 residues. Germline V gives CDR1 SEHNR, CDR2 FQNEAQ (reference sequence). With V trimmed by 4 bases and J by 8 bases, 8 bases remained unmatched. In the study's own analysis: Using reference gene primer amplification, nucleated cell counts were estimated. The table came from immunoSEQ multiplex PCR; TCRdb's copy has only in-frame clones and leaves some out. D and trimming were read from the DNA, whereas the V and J calls and clone size are those reported in that table. The sample holds roughly 260,000 clones, more than 70% seen once. The chain is built from TRBV7-9 and TRBJ2-2; 12 bases are a match to TRBD2. The sample was peripheral blood. The TCR was taken from a woman under 30 with acute or convalescent COVID-19. The CDR3 bases are TGTGCCAGCAGCTCAGGACTAGCGGGAATGACTGGGGAGCTGTTTTTT. This sequence encodes CASSSGLAGMTGELFF.